A selection of T cell receptor beta chains follows, all from one sample in a study of glioma-infiltrating T cells after dendritic cell vaccination. Clones were sequenced by immunoSEQ multiplex PCR, and TCRdb holds only the in-frame ones, with some missing. The repertoire holds roughly 80,000 clones, with approximately 90% as singletons. The starting material was blood, obtained before dendritic cell vaccination. Receptors originate from a human donor with glioblastoma. The CDR3 runs from the conserved cysteine through the conserved F or W. The order of the fields is D gene, J gene, clone size, V gene, CDR3 protein, CDR3 DNA. A D gene is named only where the DNA matches it firmly. Where a row states a size, it is once, few, many or the class of an expanded clone; other rows omit it.

TRBD2	TRBJ2-1	once	TRBV7-2	CASSRGGLAGGYNEQFF	TGTGCCAGCAGCAGAGGTGGACTAGCGGGAGGGTACAATGAGCAGTTCTTC
TRBD1	TRBJ1-2	-	TRBV6-6	CASSPDRAGGGYTF	TGTGCCAGCAGTCCTGACAGGGCCGGGGGTGGCTACACCTTC
TRBD2	TRBJ2-1	-	TRBV4-1	CASSQEAGGPYNEQFF	TGCGCCAGCAGCCAAGAGGCGGGGGGGCCCTACAATGAGCAGTTCTTC
TRBD1	TRBJ1-1	-	TRBV27	CASSLWGNRGVPTGSEAFF	TGTGCCAGCAGTTTATGGGGCAACAGGGGGGTACCGACCGGTTCTGAAGCTTTCTTT
TRBD1	TRBJ2-5	-	TRBV2	CASSAESGGRETQYF	TGTGCCAGCAGTGCCGAGTCAGGGGGTAGGGAGACCCAGTACTTC
TRBD1	TRBJ1-1	-	TRBV5-1	CASRKDRGGTEAFF	TGCGCCAGCAGGAAGGACAGGGGAGGCACTGAAGCTTTCTTT
-	TRBJ2-3	-	TRBV7-7	CASSLGGTGVLADTQYF	TGTGCTAGCAGCTTAGGGGGCACGGGAGTTTTGGCAGATACGCAGTATTTT
-	TRBJ2-3	-	TRBV7-8	CASVPRGQTSDTQYF	TGTGCCAGCGTGCCCCGCGGACAGACATCAGATACGCAGTATTTT
TRBD2	TRBJ2-7	-	TRBV9	CASSPRTSGVEQYF	TGTGCCAGCAGCCCTCGGACTAGCGGAGTCGAGCAGTACTTC
-	TRBJ2-5	-	TRBV5-4	CASSERLGETQYF	TGTGCCAGCAGCGAGCGACTGGGAGAGACCCAGTACTTC
-	TRBJ1-5	-	TRBV27	CATPDSYSNQPQHF	TGTGCCACCCCGGACAGTTATAGCAATCAGCCCCAGCATTTT
TRBD2	TRBJ2-3	-	TRBV19	CASSRERGGTDTQYF	TGTGCCAGTAGTCGGGAGCGGGGGGGGACAGATACGCAGTATTTT
TRBD1	TRBJ1-1	-	TRBV30	CAWGTGRMNTEAFF	TGTGCCTGGGGGACAGGAAGGATGAACACTGAAGCTTTCTTT
-	TRBJ1-1	-	TRBV5-1	CASSPPGGILNTEAFF	TGCGCCAGCAGCCCACCAGGAGGGATATTGAACACTGAAGCTTTCTTT
-	TRBJ2-5	-	TRBV9	CASSVGRLGETQYF	TGTGCCAGCAGCGTAGGGCGGCTCGGAGAGACCCAGTACTTC
-	TRBJ2-3	-	TRBV12-2	CASRSCWGDTDTQYF	TGTGCAAGTCGCTCGTGCTGGGGGGACACAGATACGCAGTATTTT
-	TRBJ2-5	-	TRBV9	CASSPVGTKGETQYF	TGTGCCAGCAGCCCCGTGGGGACAAAGGGGGAGACCCAGTACTTC
TRBD1	TRBJ1-2	-	TRBV2	CASSWDRGQGGYTF	TGTGCCAGCAGTTGGGACAGGGGGCAGGGTGGCTACACCTTC
-	TRBJ1-4	-	TRBV9	CASSSTGTTNEKLFF	TGTGCCAGCAGCTCTACAGGGACGACTAATGAAAAACTGTTTTTT
-	TRBJ2-2	-	TRBV5-1	CASSLRQNTGELFF	TGCGCCAGCAGCTTAAGACAGAACACCGGGGAGCTGTTTTTT
TRBD1	TRBJ1-2	-	TRBV29-1	CSVGAGGGMHGYTF	TGCAGCGTTGGGGCAGGGGGCGGTATGCACGGCTACACCTTC
-	TRBJ2-7	-	TRBV27	CASSLGGSSYEQYF	TGTGCCAGCTCACTTGGAGGGAGCTCCTACGAGCAGTACTTC